This T cell receptor beta chain was sequenced in a study of T-cell memory formation after mild COVID-19 (dated by TCRdb to the early 2020s). At the level of the whole study: TCR sequence clusters from the two donors were largely donor specific. In two donors, T-cell clones that expanded and contracted after mild COVID-19 were followed by sequencing TCRalpha and TCRbeta repertoires longitudinally. The cohort comprised two young, previously healthy adult volunteers, one female and one male. General conclusions and limits of the study: Clones contracting from day 15 to 85 had balanced CD4/CD8 phenotypes, while a second wave expanding from day 15 to 37 was biased towards CD4+. Contracting CD4+ clones were found mainly in CM and EM memory subsets, while CD8+ clones were enriched in EMRA. Some responding clones were found in pre-infection memory, which suggests that pre-existing cross-reactive memory T cells took part in the SARS-CoV-2 response. The second-wave clones that peaked on day 37 were not confirmed to be SARS-CoV-2 specific. The study included only a couple of mild cases, and larger cohorts that include severe cases with pre-infection samples were judged to be necessary.

The germline V gene encodes CDR1 SQVTM and CDR2 ANQGSEA. V drops 4 bases and J drops 4 bases, leaving 13 bases in between. CDR3 length: 13 amino acids, cysteine to phenylalanine. Only CDR3 DNA is held: 39 bases, read in frame from base 1. This clonotype was observed a few times. Its antigen remains undetermined. No quality values exist for individual bases; no much larger clone is one base distant. Instrument on record: Illumina NovaSeq 6000. TCRalpha and TCRbeta cDNA libraries were constructed by 5'RACE with constant-segment primers, with sample barcodes and unique molecular identifiers being introduced. Trizol reagent was used to extract RNA from every sample. Libraries were amplified in two PCR steps, with a second sample barcode and Illumina TruSeq adapters added in the second step. Sequencing of libraries was performed on an Illumina NovaSeq with 2 x 150 bp paired-end reads. In the original analysis: Reads were demultiplexed and collapsed into UMI-guided consensus sequences with migec v1.2.7. Using mixcr v2.1.11, the UMI consensuses were aligned to TRA and TRB V and J templates and assembled into clonotypes. Expanded or contracted clonotypes were those called significant by both edgeR and NoisET, with noise models trained on biological replicates. For edgeR calls, the thresholds were a false discovery rate-adjusted p below 0.01 and a log2 fold-change of 1. As an exploratory analysis of dynamics, max-normalized trajectories of the 1000 most abundant clonotypes were examined with PCA combined with hierarchical clustering. Each responding clone was given a CD4 or CD8 phenotype based on the CD4+ and CD8+ repertoires, which had been sequenced separately. TCRdb reprocessing: public reads trimmed at Q25 with fastp, clones called with MiXCR, in-frame beta chains kept. Records with the same CDR3 protein are collapsed into one entry carrying the most frequent genes and DNA. The V and J calls were determined by TCRdb, not by the authors. This sample holds about 470,000 distinct CDR3 sequences; approximately 25% were observed only once. About 12% of the sample is taken by the ten largest.

PBMCs were isolated by Ficoll-Paque density gradient centrifugation. The chain is made from TRBV29-1 and TRBJ2-5; a confident D gene designation cannot be given. The sequenced sample was PBMCs or a T cell subset sorted from them (not recorded which). The TCR originated in an adult woman who had mild COVID-19 (a few samples of this study predate the infection). The sample titles of this study are shuffled in the database, so cell type and time point are left out; the donor was told from shared clones. The CDR3 reads CSVGRNSGETQYF. The nucleotide sequence is TGCAGCGTTGGTAGAAATTCGGGAGAGACCCAGTACTTC.